A selection of T cell receptor beta chains follows, all from one sample in a study of T cells in tuberculosis. Assay: immunoSEQ multiplex PCR; the TCRdb copy retains only in-frame clones and omits some. This sample has 30,000 to 35,000 clones, with roughly nine tenths found just once. Sequenced material: PBMCs. These TCRs come from a donor between 5 and 29 years old with latent tuberculosis or without tuberculosis infection. Each CDR3 is given with its conserved first and last residue. A D gene is named only where the DNA matches it firmly. Clone size, where shown, is once, few, many, or a class for clones that have expanded.

TRBJ2-1 | TRBV20-1 | NA | NA | CSAKRETQFF | TGCAGTGCCAAGCGAGAGACGCAGTTCTTC
TRBJ1-5 | TRBV28 | NA | NA | CASRGGGTGQPQHF | TGTGCCAGCAGAGGGGGGGGAACGGGTCAGCCCCAGCATTTT
TRBJ1-2 | TRBV4-3 | NA | NA | CASSQDSGGTYGYTF | TGCGCCAGCAGCCAAGATTCGGGGGGTACCTATGGCTACACCTTC
TRBJ2-2 | TRBV7-6 | TRBD2 | NA | CASSSLAGGPSGGELFF | TGTGCCAGCAGCTCACTAGCGGGAGGGCCCTCGGGCGGGGAGCTGTTTTTT
TRBJ1-5 | TRBV10-3 | TRBD1 | NA | CAISGDSQPQHF | TGTGCCATCAGTGGGGACAGTCAGCCCCAGCATTTT
TRBJ2-3 | TRBV7-6 | NA | NA | CASSLDGGPDTQYF | TGTGCCAGCAGCTTAGATGGGGGCCCGGATACGCAGTATTTT
TRBJ1-1 | TRBV29-1 | TRBD1 | NA | CSVPPGQGDFAFF | TGCAGCGTCCCACCGGGACAGGGGGATTTCGCTTTCTTT
TRBJ2-6 | TRBV30 | NA | NA | CAWSRRGSDATVLTF | TGTGCCTGGAGTAGAAGGGGGTCTGACGCAACCGTCCTGACTTTC
TRBJ1-5 | TRBV19 | NA | once | CASSILAGGAVNQPQHF | TGTGCCAGTAGTATATTGGCTGGAGGGGCTGTCAATCAGCCCCAGCATTTT
TRBJ1-5 | TRBV28 | TRBD1 | NA | CASSSGQGNQPQHF | TGTGCCAGCAGTTCGGGACAGGGAAATCAGCCCCAGCATTTT
TRBJ2-5 | TRBV10-3 | NA | NA | CATLGTNEETQYF | TGTGCCACCCTAGGTACGAACGAAGAGACCCAGTACTTC
TRBJ2-5 | TRBV7-2 | TRBD2 | NA | CASSLGRGGAYETQYF | TGTGCCAGCAGCTTAGGGCGCGGGGGGGCCTACGAGACCCAGTACTTC